This T cell receptor (beta chain) was identified in a study of technical replicates of blood from a few donors (dated 2017 in TCRdb). Looking up the germline V gene (reference sequence) yields CDR1 SEHNR and CDR2 FQNEAQ. V lost 1 base and J lost 4 bases, and the count of bases not matched to a germline gene is 6. The CDR3 runs 15 residues from the cysteine to the phenylalanine. Solely the CDR3 DNA is kept, with 45 bases framed from the first base. Library preparation used the immunoSEQ multiplex PCR assay. This immuneACCESS table, as held by TCRdb, lists in-frame sequences with V and J called but not all clones. Of the missing ones, under half trace to an unresolved V gene in checked studies; the others have no known cause. Within this sample are under 85,000 clones, with about 97% of them counted one time only. Over 0.2% of the sample belongs to the ten largest clones. On this clone itself: No cognate antigen has been identified for it. No much larger clone exists at a distance of one base, and base qualities are not known.

This TCR was recovered from a human donor in good health. The chain joins TRBV7-9 to TRBJ1-2; the central 7 bases match TRBD1. The sample comprised T cells isolated from PBMCs. CDR3 protein: CASSLDMTGLYGYTF. The DNA is as follows: TGTGCCAGCAGCTTAGACATGACAGGGCTCTATGGCTACACCTTC.